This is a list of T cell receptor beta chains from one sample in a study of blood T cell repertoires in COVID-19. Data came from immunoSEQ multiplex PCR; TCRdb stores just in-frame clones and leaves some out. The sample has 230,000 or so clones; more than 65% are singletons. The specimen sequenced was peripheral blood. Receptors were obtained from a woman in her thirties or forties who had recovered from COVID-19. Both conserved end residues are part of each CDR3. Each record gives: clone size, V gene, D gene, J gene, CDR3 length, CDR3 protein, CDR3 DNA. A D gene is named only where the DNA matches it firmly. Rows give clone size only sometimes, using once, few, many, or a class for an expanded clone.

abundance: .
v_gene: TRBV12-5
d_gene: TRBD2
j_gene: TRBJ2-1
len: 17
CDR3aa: CASGLGGTSGGPSEQFF
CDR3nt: TGTGCTAGTGGTTTGGGGGGGACTAGCGGGGGCCCCTCGGAGCAGTTCTTC

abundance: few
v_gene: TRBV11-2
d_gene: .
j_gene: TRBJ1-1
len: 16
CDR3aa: CASSSDFSMVNTEAFF
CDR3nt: TGTGCCAGCAGCTCGGACTTCTCAATGGTGAACACTGAAGCTTTCTTT

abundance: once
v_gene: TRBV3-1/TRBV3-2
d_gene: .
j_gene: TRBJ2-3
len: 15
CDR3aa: CASRDGSASTDTQYF
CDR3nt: TGTGCCAGCAGAGACGGGAGCGCTAGCACAGATACGCAGTATTTT

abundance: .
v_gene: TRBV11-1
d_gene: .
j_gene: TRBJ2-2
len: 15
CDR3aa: CASSLRPTNTGELFF
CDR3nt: TGTGCCAGCAGCTTGAGGCCTACGAACACCGGGGAGCTGTTTTTT

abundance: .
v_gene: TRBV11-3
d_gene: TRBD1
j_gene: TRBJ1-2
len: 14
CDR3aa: CASSPGTAAYGYTF
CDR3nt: TGTGCCAGCAGCCCCGGGACAGCCGCCTATGGCTACACCTTC

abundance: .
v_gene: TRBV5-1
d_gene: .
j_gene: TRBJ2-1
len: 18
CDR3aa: CASSFPLIEGESYNEQFF
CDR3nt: TGCGCCAGCAGCTTTCCCCTAATTGAGGGGGAGTCTTACAATGAGCAGTTCTTC

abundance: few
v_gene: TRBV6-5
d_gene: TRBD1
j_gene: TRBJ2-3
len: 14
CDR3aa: CASSSGQASDTQYF
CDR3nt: TGTGCCAGCAGTTCGGGACAGGCCTCGGATACGCAGTATTTT

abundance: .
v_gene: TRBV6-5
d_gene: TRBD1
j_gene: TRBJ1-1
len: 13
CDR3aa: CASSGTENTEAFF
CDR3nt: TGTGCCAGCAGCGGGACAGAGAACACTGAAGCTTTCTTT

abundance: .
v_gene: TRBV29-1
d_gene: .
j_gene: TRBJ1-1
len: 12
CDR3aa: CSVVINSNEAFF
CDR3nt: TGCAGCGTGGTTATCAACAGCAATGAAGCTTTCTTT

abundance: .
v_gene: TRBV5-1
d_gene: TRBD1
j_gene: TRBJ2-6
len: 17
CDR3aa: CASSPGQGASGANVLTF
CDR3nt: TGCGCCAGCAGCCCGGGACAGGGGGCTTCTGGGGCCAACGTCCTGACTTTC

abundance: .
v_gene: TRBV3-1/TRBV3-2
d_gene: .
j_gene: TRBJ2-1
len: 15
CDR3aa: CASSPRGRGDNEQFF
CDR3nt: TGTGCCAGCAGTCCTCGAGGGCGGGGTGACAATGAGCAGTTCTTC

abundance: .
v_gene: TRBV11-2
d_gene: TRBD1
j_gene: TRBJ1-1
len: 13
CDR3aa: CASSLGQGREAFF
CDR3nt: TGTGCCAGCAGCTTAGGACAGGGGCGGGAAGCTTTCTTT

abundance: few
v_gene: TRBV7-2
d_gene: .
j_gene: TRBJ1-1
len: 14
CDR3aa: CASSRSRGTTEAFF
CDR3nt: TGTGCCAGCAGCCGTTCAAGAGGTACCACTGAAGCTTTCTTT

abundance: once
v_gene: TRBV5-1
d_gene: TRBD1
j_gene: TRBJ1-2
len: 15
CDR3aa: CASSLATGGRDGYTF
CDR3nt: TGCGCCAGCAGCTTGGCAACAGGGGGCCGCGATGGCTACACCTTC

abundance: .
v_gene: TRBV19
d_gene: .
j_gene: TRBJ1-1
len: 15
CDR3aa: CASSSYGGQNTEAFF
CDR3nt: TGTGCCAGTAGTAGCTACGGGGGGCAAAACACTGAAGCTTTCTTT

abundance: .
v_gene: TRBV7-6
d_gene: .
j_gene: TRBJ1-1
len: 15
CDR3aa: CASSLNMGQNTEAFF
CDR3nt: TGTGCCAGCAGCTTGAATATGGGACAGAACACTGAAGCTTTCTTT

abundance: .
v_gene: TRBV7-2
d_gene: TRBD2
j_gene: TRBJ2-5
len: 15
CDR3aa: CASRLSGGKEETQYF
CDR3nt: TGTGCCAGCAGACTTAGCGGGGGGAAGGAAGAGACCCAGTACTTC

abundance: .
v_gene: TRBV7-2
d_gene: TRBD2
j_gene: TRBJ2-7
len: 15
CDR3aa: CASSTSGGDSYEQYF
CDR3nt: TGTGCCAGCAGCACTAGCGGGGGCGACTCCTACGAGCAGTACTTC

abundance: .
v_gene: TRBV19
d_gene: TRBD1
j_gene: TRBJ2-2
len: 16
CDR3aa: CATNSGTGGFSGELFF
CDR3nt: TGTGCCACCAACTCCGGGACAGGGGGATTCTCCGGGGAGCTGTTTTTT

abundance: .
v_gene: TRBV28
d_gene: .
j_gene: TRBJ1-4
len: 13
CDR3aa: CASSLGQNEKLFF
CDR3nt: TGTGCCAGCAGTTTAGGACAGAATGAAAAACTGTTTTTT

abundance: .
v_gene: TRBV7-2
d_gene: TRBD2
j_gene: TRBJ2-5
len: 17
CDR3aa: CASSLRTSGGAEETQYF
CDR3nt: TGTGCCAGCAGCTTAAGGACTAGCGGGGGGGCCGAAGAGACCCAGTACTTC

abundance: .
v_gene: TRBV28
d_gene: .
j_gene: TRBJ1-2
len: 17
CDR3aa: CASSFRVPTVSNYGYTF
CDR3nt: TGTGCCAGCAGTTTTAGAGTTCCTACCGTTTCTAACTATGGCTACACCTTC

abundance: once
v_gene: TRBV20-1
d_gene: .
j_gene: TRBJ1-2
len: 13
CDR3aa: CSASIGANYGYTF
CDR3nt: TGCAGTGCTAGTATCGGAGCTAACTATGGCTACACCTTC

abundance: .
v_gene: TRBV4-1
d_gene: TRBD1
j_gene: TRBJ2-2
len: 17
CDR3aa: CASSQPNEGQRAGELFF
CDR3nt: TGCGCCAGCAGCCAACCCAACGAGGGACAGAGGGCCGGGGAGCTGTTTTTT

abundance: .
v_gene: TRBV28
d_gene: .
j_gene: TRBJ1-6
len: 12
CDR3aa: CASSLRSSPLHF
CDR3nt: TGTGCCAGCAGTTTGAGAAGCTCACCCCTCCACTTT

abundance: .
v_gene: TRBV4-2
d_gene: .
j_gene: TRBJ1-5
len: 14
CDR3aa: CASSQETGLQPQHF
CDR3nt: TGTGCCAGCAGCCAAGAAACAGGTCTTCAGCCCCAGCATTTT

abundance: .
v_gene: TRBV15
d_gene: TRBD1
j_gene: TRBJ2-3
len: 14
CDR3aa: CATQADRNTDTQYF
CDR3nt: TGTGCCACACAAGCGGACAGGAACACAGATACGCAGTATTTT

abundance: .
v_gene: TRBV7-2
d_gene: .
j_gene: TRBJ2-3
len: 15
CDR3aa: CASSLWTNVADTQYF
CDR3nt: TGTGCCAGCAGCCTCTGGACTAATGTTGCGGATACGCAGTATTTT

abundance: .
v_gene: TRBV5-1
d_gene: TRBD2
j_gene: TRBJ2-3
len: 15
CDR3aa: CASSLPGLGIDTQYF
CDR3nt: TGCGCCAGCAGCCTACCGGGACTAGGAATTGATACGCAGTATTTT

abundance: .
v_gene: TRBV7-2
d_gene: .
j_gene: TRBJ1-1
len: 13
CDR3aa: CASSFLGSTEAFF
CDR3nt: TGTGCCAGCAGCTTTTTGGGGAGCACTGAAGCTTTCTTT

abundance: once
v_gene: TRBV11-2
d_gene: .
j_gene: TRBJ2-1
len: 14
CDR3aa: CASSPQISYNEQFF
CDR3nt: TGTGCCAGCAGCCCACAGATTTCCTACAATGAGCAGTTCTTC

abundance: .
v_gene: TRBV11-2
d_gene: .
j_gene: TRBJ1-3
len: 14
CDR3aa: CASSLKQEGDTIYF
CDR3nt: TGTGCCAGCAGCTTAAAACAGGAAGGGGACACCATATATTTT

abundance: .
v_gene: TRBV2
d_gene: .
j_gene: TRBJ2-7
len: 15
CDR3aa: CASSAWLEKTYEQYF
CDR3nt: TGTGCCAGCAGTGCTTGGCTGGAGAAAACCTACGAGCAGTACTTC

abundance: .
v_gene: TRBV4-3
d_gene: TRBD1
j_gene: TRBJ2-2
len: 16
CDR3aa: CASSQDIGQGPGELFF
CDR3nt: TGCGCCAGCAGCCAAGATATCGGACAGGGACCCGGGGAGCTGTTTTTT

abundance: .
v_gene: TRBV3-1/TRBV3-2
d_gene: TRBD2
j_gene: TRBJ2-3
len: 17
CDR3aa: CASSQGLAGVSTDTQYF
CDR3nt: TGTGCCAGCAGCCAAGGGCTAGCGGGGGTGAGCACAGATACGCAGTATTTT

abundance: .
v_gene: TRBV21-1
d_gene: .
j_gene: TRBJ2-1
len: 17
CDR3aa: CASSKERRGGSYNEQFF
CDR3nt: TGTGCCAGCAGCAAAGAGAGGAGGGGGGGTTCCTACAATGAGCAGTTCTTC

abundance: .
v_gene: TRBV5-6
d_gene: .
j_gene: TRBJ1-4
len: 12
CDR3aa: CASSQGHEKLFF
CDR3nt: TGTGCCAGCAGTCAGGGTCATGAAAAACTGTTTTTT

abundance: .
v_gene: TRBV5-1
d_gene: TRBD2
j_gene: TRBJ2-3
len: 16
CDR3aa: CASSLVSGGETDTQYF
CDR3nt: TGCGCCAGCAGCTTGGTCAGCGGGGGGGAGACAGATACGCAGTATTTT

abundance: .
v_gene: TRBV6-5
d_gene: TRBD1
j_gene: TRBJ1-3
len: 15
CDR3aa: CASSYSDRAGNTIYF
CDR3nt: TGTGCCAGCAGTTACTCCGACAGGGCTGGAAACACCATATATTTT

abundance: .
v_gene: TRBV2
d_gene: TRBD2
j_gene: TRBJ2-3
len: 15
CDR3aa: CASRSPRGGTDTQYF
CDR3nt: TGTGCCAGCAGGAGTCCGCGGGGGGGCACAGATACGCAGTATTTT

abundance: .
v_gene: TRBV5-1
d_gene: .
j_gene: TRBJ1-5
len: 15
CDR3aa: CASSLDPGRITPQHF
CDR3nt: TGCGCCAGCAGCTTGGATCCAGGGAGGATCACCCCCCAGCATTTT

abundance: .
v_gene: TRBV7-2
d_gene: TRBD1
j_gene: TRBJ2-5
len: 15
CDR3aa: CASSPGQGMVETQYF
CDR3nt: TGTGCCAGCAGCCCGGGACAGGGAATGGTAGAGACCCAGTACTTC

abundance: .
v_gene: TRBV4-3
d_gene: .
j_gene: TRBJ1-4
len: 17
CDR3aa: CASSQEQGMGFNEKLFF
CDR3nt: TGCGCCAGCAGCCAAGAACAGGGAATGGGTTTTAATGAAAAACTGTTTTTT

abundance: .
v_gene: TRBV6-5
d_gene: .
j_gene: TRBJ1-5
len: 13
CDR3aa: CASSLSYNQPQHF
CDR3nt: TGTGCCAGCAGCCTGTCCTACAATCAGCCCCAGCATTTT

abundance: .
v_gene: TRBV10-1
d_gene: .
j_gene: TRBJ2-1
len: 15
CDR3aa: CASSQDIGSYNEQFF
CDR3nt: TGCGCCAGCAGCCAGGACATTGGGTCCTACAATGAGCAGTTCTTC

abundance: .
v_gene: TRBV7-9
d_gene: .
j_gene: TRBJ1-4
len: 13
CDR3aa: CASSFRVFEKLFF
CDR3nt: TGTGCCAGCAGCTTCAGGGTTTTTGAAAAACTGTTTTTT

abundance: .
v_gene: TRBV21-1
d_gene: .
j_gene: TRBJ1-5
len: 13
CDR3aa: CASTNPNIQPQHF
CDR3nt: TGTGCCAGCACCAACCCTAATATCCAGCCCCAGCATTTT

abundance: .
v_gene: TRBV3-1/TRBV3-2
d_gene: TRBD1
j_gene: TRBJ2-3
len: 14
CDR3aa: CASSPDRGTDTQYF
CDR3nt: TGTGCCAGCAGCCCGGACAGGGGGACAGATACGCAGTATTTT

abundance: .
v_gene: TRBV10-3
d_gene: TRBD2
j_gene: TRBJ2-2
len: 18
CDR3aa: CAISESLAGRPNTGELFF
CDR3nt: TGTGCCATCAGTGAGTCGTTAGCGGGGCGTCCGAACACCGGGGAGCTGTTTTTT

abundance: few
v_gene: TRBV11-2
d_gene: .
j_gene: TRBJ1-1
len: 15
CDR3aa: CASSLAYRSYTEAFF
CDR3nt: TGTGCCAGCAGCTTAGCCTACAGATCGTACACTGAAGCTTTCTTT

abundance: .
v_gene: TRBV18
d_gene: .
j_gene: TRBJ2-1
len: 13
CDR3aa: CASSPPSVNEQFF
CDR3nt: TGTGCCAGCTCACCACCATCGGTGAATGAGCAGTTCTTC

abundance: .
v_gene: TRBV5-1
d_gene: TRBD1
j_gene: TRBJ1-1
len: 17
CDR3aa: CASTPKGTGNRNTEAFF
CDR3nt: TGCGCCAGCACCCCCAAAGGGACAGGGAATCGAAACACTGAAGCTTTCTTT

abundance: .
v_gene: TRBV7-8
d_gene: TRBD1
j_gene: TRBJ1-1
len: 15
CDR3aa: CASSSPTGMDTEAFF
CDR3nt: TGTGCCAGCAGCTCCCCGACAGGGATGGACACTGAAGCTTTCTTT

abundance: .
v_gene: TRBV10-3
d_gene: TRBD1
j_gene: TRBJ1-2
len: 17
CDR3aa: CAISDGRGRGDNYGYTF
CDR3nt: TGTGCCATCAGTGACGGCAGGGGGCGCGGGGATAACTATGGCTACACCTTC

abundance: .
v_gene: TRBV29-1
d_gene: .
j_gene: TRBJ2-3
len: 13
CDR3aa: CSVGGGGTDTQYF
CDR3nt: TGCAGCGTTGGGGGGGGCGGCACAGATACGCAGTATTTT

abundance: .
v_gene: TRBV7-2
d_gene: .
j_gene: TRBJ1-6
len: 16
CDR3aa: CASSLVSGKDNSPLHF
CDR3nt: TGTGCCAGCAGCTTAGTTTCAGGGAAGGATAATTCACCCCTCCACTTT

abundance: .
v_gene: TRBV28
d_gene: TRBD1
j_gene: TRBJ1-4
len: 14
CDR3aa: CASSLTGADEKLFF
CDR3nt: TGTGCCAGCAGTTTGACAGGGGCGGATGAAAAACTGTTTTTT